This T cell receptor beta chain was sequenced during a study of identical twins. CDR1 is SGHRS and CDR2 is YFSETQ in the germline V gene. The CDR3 has 16 residues. Trimming at V came to 2 bases and at J to 3 bases, leaving 10 bases not matched to a gene. As for this clonotype: Its antigen is currently unknown.

Carrying unique molecular identifiers, the cDNA also gained a universal primer site through template switching. Each CDR3 protein is one row after TCRdb ran MiXCR on the 5' RACE reads. The data contain 1.5 million to 2 million distinct CDR3 sequences, under 35% of them seen just once; the ten biggest clones take up approximately 0.25%. Findings and limits, study-wide: Fewer insertions marked abundant cord blood beta clonotypes; young adult naive trended weakly, memory not at all.

This sequence was found in a newborn girl in good health. The sample taken for sequencing was cord blood. The chain combines TRBV5-1 with TRBJ2-7; TRBD2 matches 8 bases. CDR3: CASSFNRELAGYEQYF. CDR3 DNA sequence: TGCGCCAGCAGCTTCAACAGGGAGCTAGCGGGCTACGAGCAGTACTTC.